This T cell receptor beta chain is from a study of T cell changes during pregnancy in multiple sclerosis. Assay used: immunoSEQ multiplex PCR; TCRdb lists only in-frame clones, some missing. This sample has about 38,000 clones, with 85% to 95% found just once. V dropped 5 bases and J dropped 6 bases, with 10 bases sitting between them. The V gene's germline CDR1 is MNHEY and CDR2 SVGAGI. The CDR3 runs 13 residues. The specimen comprised CD8+ T cells from peripheral blood mononuclear cells, sampled in the third trimester of pregnancy. The rearrangement uses TRBV6-5 and TRBJ2-2; D may be TRBD1 (5 bases). This clonotype originated in a female donor with multiple sclerosis, enrolled in a pregnancy study. The CDR3: CASSQQGSGELFF. Here the CDR3 DNA reads TGTGCCAGCAGTCAGCAGGGATCCGGGGAGCTGTTTTTT.